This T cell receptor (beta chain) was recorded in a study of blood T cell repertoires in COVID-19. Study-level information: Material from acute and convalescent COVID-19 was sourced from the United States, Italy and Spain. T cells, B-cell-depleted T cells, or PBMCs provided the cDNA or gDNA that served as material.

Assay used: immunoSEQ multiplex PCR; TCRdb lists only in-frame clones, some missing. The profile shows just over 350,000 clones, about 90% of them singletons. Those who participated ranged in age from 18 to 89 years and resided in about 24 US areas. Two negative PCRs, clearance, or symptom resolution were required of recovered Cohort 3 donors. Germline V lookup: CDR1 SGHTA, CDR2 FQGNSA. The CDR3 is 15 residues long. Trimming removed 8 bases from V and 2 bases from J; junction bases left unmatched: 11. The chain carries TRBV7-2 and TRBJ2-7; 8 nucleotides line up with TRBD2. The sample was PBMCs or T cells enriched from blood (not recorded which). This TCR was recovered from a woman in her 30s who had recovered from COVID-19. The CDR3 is CASRLWAGGTYEQYF. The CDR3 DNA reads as TGTGCCAGCCGTCTGTGGGCGGGGGGCACCTACGAGCAGTACTTC.